A single sample gave rise to the 2 T cell receptor beta chains below, sequenced in a study of T cell responses to AZD1222 COVID-19 vaccine. Sequencing used immunoSEQ multiplex PCR; TCRdb keeps in-frame clones, though not all of them. The table shows about 140,000 clones, with 85% to 90% occurring only once. The material was peripheral blood, obtained 28 days after the second AZD1222 dose. These receptors all come from an adult who received the AZD1222 COVID-19 vaccine.

CDR3 amino acids: CASSISLDRVFTF. The CDR3, as DNA: TGTGCCAGCAGCATCTCCTTGGACCGCGTTTTTACCTTC. The J gene is TRBJ1-2, the V gene TRBV7-9; D unresolved. V lost 5 bases and J 14 bases, leaving 21 bases between the germline ends. Per the germline V gene, CDR1 is SEHNR and CDR2 is FQNEAQ (reference sequence). CDR3 length equals 13 residues.

V is TRBV19 and J is TRBJ1-5; 7 positions agree with TRBD1. Germline V gene data show CDR1 as LNHDA and CDR2 as SQIVND (reference sequence). This CDR3 is built from 15 residues. V was pared by 4 bases and J by 9 bases, with 12 bases of the junction left unmatched. CDR3 in amino acids: CASSTARQGPGPQHF. CDR3 nucleotide sequence: TGTGCCAGTAGTACGGCAAGACAGGGTCCCGGGCCCCAGCATTTT.